This T cell receptor beta chain was recorded in a study of immune evolution from preneoplasia to lung adenocarcinoma. Turning to the study itself: HLA loss of heterozygosity: around 6.5% AIS, around 16% MIA, about 35% ADC, none AAH. Findings and caveats of the study: From normal lung to invasive adenocarcinoma, top clone frequencies appeared to decrease.

V dropped 3 bases and J dropped 10 bases, with 16 bases sitting between them. The CDR3 is 14 residues long. The V gene's germline CDR1 is LNHNV and CDR2 YYDKDF (reference sequence). Using immunoSEQ multiplex PCR, the repertoire was profiled, and TCRdb retains in-frame clones only, with some absent. Found here are 35,000 to 40,000 clones, roughly 74% of them singletons; the top ten hold approximately 6.1%. This clone was seen a single time. As yet, its antigen is unknown. The chain couples TRBV15 to TRBJ2-1; a possible D gene is TRBD2 (6 bases). The specimen sequenced was FFPE invasive lung adenocarcinoma tissue. The source of this sequence is a person aged 55 to 75 with lung adenocarcinoma. The CDR3 DNA sequence: TGTGCCACCAGCAGTGGGGACTCCCTCAGGGAGCAGTTCTTC. Its translation is CATSSGDSLREQFF. Combining the CDR3 with reference TRBV15 and TRBJ2-1 gives the whole variable domain DAMVIQNPRYQVTQFGKPVTLSCSQTLNHNVMYWYQQKSSQAPKLLFHYYDKDFNNEADTPDNFQSRRPNTSFCFLDIRSPGLGDTAMYLCATSSGDSLREQFFGPGTRLTVL.